This paragraph covers one TCR beta chain sequence. Its antigen is still unknown. The data originate from a study of memory CD4+ T cells and cytomegalovirus serostatus. Single viable CD3+CD4+CD8-CD45RO+ cells were sorted as the memory CD4+ T cells. The protocol was immunoSEQ multiplex PCR, while the TCRdb copy is restricted to in-frame clones and leaves out a portion. The sample has 25,000 or so clones, about 75% seen once. Germline V gene data show CDR1 as KGHSH and CDR2 as LQKENI. Trimming removed 6 bases from V and 1 base from J, with 15 bases in between. The length of the CDR3 is 15 residues. Study-level results: A US-trained random forest predicted CMV serostatus with median AUC around 0.9.

The rearrangement uses TRBV18 and TRBJ1-1; a weak D match, TRBD1 (6 bases). Specimen: memory CD4+ T cells from blood. The receptor was isolated from an adult in good health and CMV-seronegative. The CDR3 is CASSPIGGQNTEAFF. In DNA form, the CDR3 reads TGTGCCAGCTCCCCTATTGGGGGACAGAACACTGAAGCTTTCTTT. The entire variable domain, with the rest obtained from reference TRBV18 and TRBJ1-1, is as follows: NAGVMQNPRHLVRRRGQEARLRCSPMKGHSHVYWYRQLPEEGLKFMVYLQKENIIDESGMPKERFSAEFPKEGPSILRIQQVVRGDSAAYFCASSPIGGQNTEAFFGQGTRLTVV.